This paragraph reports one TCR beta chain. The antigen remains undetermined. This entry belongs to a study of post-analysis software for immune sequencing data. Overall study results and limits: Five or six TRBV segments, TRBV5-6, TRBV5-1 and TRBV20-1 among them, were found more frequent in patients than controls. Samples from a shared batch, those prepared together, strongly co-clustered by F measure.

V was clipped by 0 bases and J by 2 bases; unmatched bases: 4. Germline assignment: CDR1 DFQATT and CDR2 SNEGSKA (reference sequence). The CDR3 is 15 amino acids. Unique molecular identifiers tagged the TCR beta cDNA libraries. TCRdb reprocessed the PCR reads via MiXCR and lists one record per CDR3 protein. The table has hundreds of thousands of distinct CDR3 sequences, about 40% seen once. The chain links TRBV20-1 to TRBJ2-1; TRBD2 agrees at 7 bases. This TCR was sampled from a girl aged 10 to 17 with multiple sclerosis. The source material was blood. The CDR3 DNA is TGCAGTGCTAGAGATACGGGGGGTACCTACAATGAGCAGTTCTTC. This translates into CSARDTGGTYNEQFF.